This T cell receptor (beta chain) was obtained from a study of identical twins. V lost 3 bases and J 4 bases, leaving 8 bases between the germline ends. The germline V gene has CDR1 LNHNV and CDR2 YYDKDF (reference sequence). The CDR3 has 13 residues. This clonotype was found a few times. TCRdb re-called the 5' RACE reads through MiXCR, storing one row per CDR3 protein. The sample consists of some 440,000 distinct CDR3 sequences, 24% of them appearing once. This same sample was also part of a study on T cells expressing NK-cell markers. That report adds: Out of eight donors sequenced, seven tested HCMV-seropositive and the remaining one seronegative. Among the experiments, several used an anti-gamma-delta TCR antibody to restrict sorting to alpha-beta TCR T cells.

Sequenced sample: CD4+ T cells sorted from blood. The source of this sequence is a woman aged 18-29 years in good health. The chain has TRBV15 and TRBJ2-3; no clear D gene. CDR3 DNA sequence: TGTGCCACCAGCAGGGGGTGGGCAGATACGCAGTATTTT. Amino acid sequence: CATSRGWADTQYF.